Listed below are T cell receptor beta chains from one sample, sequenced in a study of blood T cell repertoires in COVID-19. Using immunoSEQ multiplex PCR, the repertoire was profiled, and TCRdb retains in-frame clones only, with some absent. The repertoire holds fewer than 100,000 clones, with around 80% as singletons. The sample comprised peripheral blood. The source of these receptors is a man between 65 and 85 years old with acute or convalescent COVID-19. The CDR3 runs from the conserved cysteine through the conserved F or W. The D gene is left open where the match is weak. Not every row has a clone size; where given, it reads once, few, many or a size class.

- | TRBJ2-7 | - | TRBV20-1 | TGCAGTGCTAGTAAACAGGAGCACTACGAGCAGTACTTC | CSASKQEHYEQYF
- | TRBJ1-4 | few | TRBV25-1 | TGTGCCAGCAGTGATTCGTGGTTAGTTGAAAAACTGTTTTTT | CASSDSWLVEKLFF
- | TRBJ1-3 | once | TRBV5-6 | TGTGCCAGCAGCTTGGGCAGGGGAAACACCATATATTTT | CASSLGRGNTIYF
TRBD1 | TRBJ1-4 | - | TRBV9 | TGTGCCAGCAGCGTCCTCGGACAGGGTAATGAAAAACTGTTTTTT | CASSVLGQGNEKLFF
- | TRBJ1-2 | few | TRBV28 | TGTGCCAGCAGTTTTCTTGACGGAGGCTATGGCTACACCTTC | CASSFLDGGYGYTF
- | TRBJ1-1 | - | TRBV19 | TGTGCCAGTATGGAGCAGGGTAAGACTGAAGCTTTCTTT | CASMEQGKTEAFF
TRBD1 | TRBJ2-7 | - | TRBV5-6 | TGTGCCAGCAGCCCCGAGGACAGGGCCTACGAGCAGTACTTC | CASSPEDRAYEQYF
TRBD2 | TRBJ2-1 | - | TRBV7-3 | TGTGCCAGCAGCCCCAGGGCGGGGACTAGCGGCCACAATGAGCAGTTCTTC | CASSPRAGTSGHNEQFF
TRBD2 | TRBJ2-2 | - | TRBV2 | TGTGCCAGCAGAGTGACTAGCGGGAGAGGGACCGGGGAGCTGTTTTTT | CASRVTSGRGTGELFF
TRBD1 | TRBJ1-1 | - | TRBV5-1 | TGCGCCAGCACCCGGGACAGCCAGAACACTGAAGCTTTCTTT | CASTRDSQNTEAFF
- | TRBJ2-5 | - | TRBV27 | TGTGCCAGCAGTTTATCTTCCAGGTTGGCCCAGTACTTC | CASSLSSRLAQYF